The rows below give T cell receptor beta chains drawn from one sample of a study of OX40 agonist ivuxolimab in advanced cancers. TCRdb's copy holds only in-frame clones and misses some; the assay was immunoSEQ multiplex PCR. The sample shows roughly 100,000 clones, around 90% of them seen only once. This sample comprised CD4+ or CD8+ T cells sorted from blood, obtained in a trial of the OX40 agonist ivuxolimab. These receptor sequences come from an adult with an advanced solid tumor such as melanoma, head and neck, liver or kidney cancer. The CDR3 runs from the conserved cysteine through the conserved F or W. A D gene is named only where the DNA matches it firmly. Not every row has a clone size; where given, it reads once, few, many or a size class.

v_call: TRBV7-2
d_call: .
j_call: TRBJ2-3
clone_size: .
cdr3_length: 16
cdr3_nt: TGTGCCAGCAGCCCAGAGGGCAGAAGAGGGACAGATACGCAGTATTTT
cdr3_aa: CASSPEGRRGTDTQYF

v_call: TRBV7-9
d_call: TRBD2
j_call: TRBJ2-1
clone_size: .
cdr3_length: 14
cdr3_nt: TGTGCCAGCAGCTATATAGCGGGAGATAATGAGCAGTTCTTC
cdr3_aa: CASSYIAGDNEQFF

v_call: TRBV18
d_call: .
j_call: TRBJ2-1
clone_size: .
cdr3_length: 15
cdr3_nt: TGTGCCAGCCAACTGGAGAAGGATATTCGGGATGAGCAGTTCTTC
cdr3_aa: CASQLEKDIRDEQFF

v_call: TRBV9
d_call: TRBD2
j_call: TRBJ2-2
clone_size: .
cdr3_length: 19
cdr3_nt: TGTGCCAGCAGCCCCCGAGGAGCGGGAGCAATCGCGAACACCGGGGAGCTGTTTTTT
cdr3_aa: CASSPRGAGAIANTGELFF

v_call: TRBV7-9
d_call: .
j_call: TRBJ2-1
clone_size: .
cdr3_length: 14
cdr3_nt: TGTGCCAGCAGCTTCCGGAACTCCTACAATGAGCAGTTCTTC
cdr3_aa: CASSFRNSYNEQFF

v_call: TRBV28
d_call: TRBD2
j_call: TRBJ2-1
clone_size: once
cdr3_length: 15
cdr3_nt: TGTGCCAGCAGTTTGGCGGGGGGCTCTAGAAATGAGCAGTTCTTC
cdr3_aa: CASSLAGGSRNEQFF

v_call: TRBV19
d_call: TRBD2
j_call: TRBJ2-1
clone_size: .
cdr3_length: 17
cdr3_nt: TGTGCCAGTAGTTTCAGGACTAGCGGGAGGGTGAGCAATGAGCAGTTCTTC
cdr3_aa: CASSFRTSGRVSNEQFF

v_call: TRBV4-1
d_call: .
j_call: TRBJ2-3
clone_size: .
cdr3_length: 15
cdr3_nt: TGCGCCAGCAGCCAAGATCGAGGGGCGGAAGATACGCAGTATTTT
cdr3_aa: CASSQDRGAEDTQYF

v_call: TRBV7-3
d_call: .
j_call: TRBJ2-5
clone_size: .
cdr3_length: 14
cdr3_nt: TGTGCCAGCAGCCAAGAGGGACTCCCGGAGACCCAGTACTTC
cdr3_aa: CASSQEGLPETQYF

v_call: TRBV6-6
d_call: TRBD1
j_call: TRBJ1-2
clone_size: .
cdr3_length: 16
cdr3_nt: TGTGCCAGCAGTTACCAGGGGACAGCTGGATTCTATGGCTACACCTTC
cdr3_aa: CASSYQGTAGFYGYTF

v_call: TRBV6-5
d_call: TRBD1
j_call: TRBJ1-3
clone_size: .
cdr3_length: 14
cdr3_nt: TGTGCCAGCGGGCAGGGGGCGCCTGGAAACACCATATATTTT
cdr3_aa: CASGQGAPGNTIYF

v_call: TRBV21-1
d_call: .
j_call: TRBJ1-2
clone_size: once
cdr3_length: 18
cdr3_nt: TGTGCCAGCAGCAAATACACGACAGGGGCCCTACTTAACTATGGCTACACCTTC
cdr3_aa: CASSKYTTGALLNYGYTF

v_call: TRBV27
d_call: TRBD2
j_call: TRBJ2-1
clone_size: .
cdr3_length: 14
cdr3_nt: TGTGCCAGCAGTTTACTAGCGGGAAATAATGAGCAGTTCTTC
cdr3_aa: CASSLLAGNNEQFF

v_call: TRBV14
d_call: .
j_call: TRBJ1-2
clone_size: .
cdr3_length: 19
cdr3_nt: TGTGCCAGCAGCCAATCCGGGGCTAAGTACAGGCGCTCTAACTATGGCTACACCTTC
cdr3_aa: CASSQSGAKYRRSNYGYTF

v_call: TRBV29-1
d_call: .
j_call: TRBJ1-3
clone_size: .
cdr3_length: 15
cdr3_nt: TGCAGCGGCCACACAGGAGCCGACTCTGGAAACACCATATATTTT
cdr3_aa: CSGHTGADSGNTIYF

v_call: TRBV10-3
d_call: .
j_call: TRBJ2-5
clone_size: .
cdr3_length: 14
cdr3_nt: TGTGCCATCAGTGGGCTGAGGGAGAAAGAGACCCAGTACTTC
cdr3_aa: CAISGLREKETQYF